These T cell receptor beta chains were read from a single sample in a study of cytomegalovirus exposure and HLA in healthy donors. Sequencing was performed with immunoSEQ multiplex PCR; in TCRdb, only in-frame clones are kept and a portion is missing. The sample contains 55,000 to 80,000 clones, about 95% of which appear only once. Sequencing was carried out using PBMCs. Receptor source: a woman between 18 and 30 years old in good health and CMV-seropositive. The CDR3 runs from the conserved cysteine through the conserved F or W. D genes are given only for firm matches. Where a row states a size, it is once, few, many or the class of an expanded clone; other rows omit it.

NA,TRBJ1-2,TRBV7-2,NA,CASSLAISGTTANYGYTF,TGTGCCAGCAGCTTAGCTATTTCCGGGACAACTGCTAACTATGGCTACACCTTC
NA,TRBJ2-7,TRBV27,TRBD1,CASSPNAGGVYEQYF,TGTGCCAGCAGTCCCAACGCAGGGGGAGTCTACGAGCAGTACTTC
NA,TRBJ1-2,TRBV28,NA,CASSLSRKLGYTF,TGTGCCAGCAGTTTATCCAGGAAGCTTGGCTACACCTTC
NA,TRBJ2-5,TRBV5-1,NA,CASSLAQGQETQYF,TGCGCCAGCAGCTTGGCCCAGGGGCAAGAGACCCAGTACTTC
NA,TRBJ1-2,TRBV28,NA,CASSPGHHGYTF,TGTGCCAGCAGCCCAGGGCACCATGGCTACACCTTC
NA,TRBJ1-5,TRBV7-9,NA,CASSLVGGDQPQHF,TGTGCCAGCAGCTTAGTTGGGGGGGATCAGCCCCAGCATTTT
NA,TRBJ1-2,TRBV6-1,NA,CASSWGGPSTSGYTF,TGTGCCAGCAGTTGGGGGGGGCCCAGCACCAGTGGCTACACCTTC
NA,TRBJ1-2,TRBV28,NA,CASSSSTDRLYGYTF,TGTGCCAGCAGTTCATCGACAGACAGGCTCTATGGCTACACCTTC
NA,TRBJ1-5,TRBV29-1,TRBD1,CSVEPTGGGPQHF,TGCAGCGTTGAACCCACAGGGGGCGGGCCCCAGCATTTT
NA,TRBJ2-1,TRBV18,NA,CASSLAGSSLYEQFF,TGTGCCAGCTCTTTGGCAGGGTCCAGTCTCTATGAGCAGTTCTTC
NA,TRBJ2-1,TRBV18,TRBD2,CASSRGTSGSIEQFF,TGTGCCAGCTCACGCGGGACTAGCGGGAGCATTGAGCAGTTCTTC
once,TRBJ1-5,TRBV6-1,NA,CASSEGGRNQPQHF,TGTGCCAGCAGTGAGGGGGGGAGGAATCAGCCCCAGCATTTT
NA,TRBJ2-5,TRBV20-1,NA,CSAPRETQYF,TGCAGTGCCCCGCGGGAGACCCAGTACTTC
NA,TRBJ1-2,TRBV5-4,NA,CASSFGQSYGYTF,TGTGCCAGCAGCTTCGGACAGTCTTATGGCTACACCTTC
NA,TRBJ1-4,TRBV30,NA,CAWSESVTNEKLFF,TGTGCCTGGAGTGAGTCAGTAACTAATGAAAAACTGTTTTTT
NA,TRBJ2-3,TRBV7-2,NA,CASSLEGWGTDTQYF,TGTGCCAGCAGCTTAGAGGGGTGGGGCACAGATACGCAGTATTTT
NA,TRBJ1-4,TRBV11-2,TRBD1,CASSRTGGAFVHEKLFF,TGTGCCAGCAGCAGGACAGGGGGCGCATTCGTCCATGAAAAACTGTTTTTT
NA,TRBJ2-4,TRBV27,NA,CASSPGGFPIQYF,TGTGCCAGCAGTCCAGGGGGGTTCCCCATTCAGTACTTC
NA,TRBJ2-1,TRBV5-5,NA,CASSLGPGVSSEQFF,TGTGCCAGCAGCTTGGGACCAGGGGTCTCAAGTGAGCAGTTCTTC
NA,TRBJ1-5,TRBV2,NA,CASTEYTGREPQHF,TGTGCCAGCACTGAATATACAGGGAGGGAGCCCCAGCATTTT
NA,TRBJ1-1,TRBV4-2,NA,CASSQSPGEGRSTEAFF,TGTGCCAGCAGCCAAAGTCCAGGGGAGGGCCGGAGCACTGAAGCTTTCTTT
NA,TRBJ2-1,TRBV28,TRBD2,CASRSPHLAGGSEEQFF,TGTGCCAGCAGATCGCCCCATTTAGCGGGAGGTTCTGAGGAGCAGTTCTTC
NA,TRBJ1-2,TRBV7-3,NA,CASSLSPGELGGYTF,TGTGCCAGCAGCTTATCTCCAGGGGAATTGGGTGGCTACACCTTC
NA,TRBJ2-7,TRBV4-1,NA,CASSPLQRRDRLPVEQYF,TGCGCCAGCAGCCCCCTACAACGGCGGGATCGCCTGCCGGTGGAGCAGTACTTC
NA,TRBJ1-3,TRBV4-1,NA,CASSQFTGPGNTIYF,TGCGCCAGCAGCCAATTCACAGGCCCTGGAAACACCATATATTTT
NA,TRBJ1-1,TRBV6-1,TRBD1,CASSSRDRLNTEAFF,TGTGCCAGCAGTTCCCGGGACAGATTGAACACTGAAGCTTTCTTT
NA,TRBJ2-7,TRBV7-2,NA,CASSSLIGGYEQYF,TGTGCCAGCAGCTCGCTCATCGGCGGGTACGAGCAGTACTTC
NA,TRBJ2-3,TRBV9,TRBD2,CASSAISGGADTQYF,TGTGCCAGCAGTGCTATTAGCGGGGGAGCAGATACGCAGTATTTT
NA,TRBJ2-7,TRBV2,NA,CASSAESLALTF,TGTGCCAGCAGCGCGGAGTCTCTGGCGCTTACGTTC
NA,TRBJ1-3,TRBV5-6,NA,CASSLQGSSGNTIYF,TGTGCCAGCAGCTTGCAGGGAAGCTCTGGAAACACCATATATTTT
NA,TRBJ2-3,TRBV2,NA,CASSEDRKDTQYF,TGTGCCAGCAGTGAAGACAGAAAAGATACGCAGTATTTT
NA,TRBJ2-7,TRBV27,TRBD1,CASSPPAGGSYEQYF,TGTGCCAGCAGTCCCCCCGCAGGGGGCAGCTACGAGCAGTACTTC
NA,TRBJ2-1,TRBV5-1,TRBD2,CASTEELAGYNEQFF,TGCGCCAGCACTGAAGAACTAGCGGGGTACAATGAGCAGTTCTTC
once,TRBJ1-1,TRBV29-1,TRBD1,CSVEGGQGNTEAFF,TGCAGCGTTGAAGGGGGACAGGGGAACACTGAAGCTTTCTTT
NA,TRBJ2-7,TRBV2,NA,CASLGAGSYEQYF,TGTGCCAGCCTTGGGGCGGGGTCCTACGAGCAGTACTTC
NA,TRBJ1-3,TRBV4-2,NA,CASSSRGSENTIYF,TGTGCCAGCAGCTCCCGTGGTAGTGAAAACACCATATATTTT
NA,TRBJ1-4,TRBV28,NA,CASRRFRTLEKLFF,TGTGCCAGCAGACGATTCAGGACACTTGAAAAACTGTTTTTT
NA,TRBJ2-7,TRBV28,NA,CASSPPGFAYEQYF,TGTGCCAGCAGTCCCCCAGGGTTTGCCTACGAGCAGTACTTC
NA,TRBJ2-1,TRBV14,TRBD2,CASSQLLAGFRNEQFF,TGTGCCAGCAGCCAACTCCTAGCGGGATTTCGCAATGAGCAGTTCTTC
NA,TRBJ1-2,TRBV6-1,TRBD1,CASSPLGQGNGYTF,TGTGCCAGCAGTCCCTTGGGACAGGGGAATGGCTACACCTTC
NA,TRBJ2-1,TRBV4-1,NA,CASSQEGGNEQFF,TGCGCCAGCAGCCAAGAGGGCGGGAATGAGCAGTTCTTC
NA,TRBJ2-7,TRBV7-2,NA,CASSFYSSYEQYF,TGTGCCAGCAGCTTCTACAGCTCCTACGAGCAGTACTTC
NA,TRBJ1-1,TRBV7-3,NA,CASSPRTQGEAFF,TGTGCCAGCAGCCCGCGGACACAAGGTGAAGCTTTCTTT
NA,TRBJ2-7,TRBV30,TRBD1,CAWSSGTGTYEQYF,TGTGCCTGGAGTAGCGGGACAGGGACATACGAGCAGTACTTC
NA,TRBJ2-2,TRBV11-2,TRBD2,CASSLRGAPGGELFF,TGTGCCAGCAGCCTGCGGGGGGCCCCCGGCGGGGAGCTGTTTTTT
NA,TRBJ1-4,TRBV5-8,NA,CASSLSGLATNEKLFF,TGTGCCAGCAGCTTGTCAGGCCTTGCAACTAATGAAAAACTGTTTTTT
NA,TRBJ2-7,TRBV4-2,TRBD2,CASSQAPGLAGAWNYEQYF,TGTGCCAGCAGCCAAGCCCCGGGACTAGCGGGGGCTTGGAACTACGAGCAGTACTTC
once,TRBJ1-5,TRBV6-6,TRBD1,CASTARGQGGNQPQHF,TGTGCCAGCACCGCAAGGGGACAGGGTGGCAATCAGCCCCAGCATTTT
NA,TRBJ1-2,TRBV30,NA,CAWSSSWGPF,TGTGCCTGGAGTAGTTCGTGGGGCCCCTTC
NA,TRBJ1-2,TRBV29-1,NA,CSVRGREDYGYTF,TGCAGCGTTCGAGGCAGGGAGGACTATGGCTACACCTTC
NA,TRBJ1-3,TRBV28,NA,CASSRHRSLPYSGNTIYF,TGTGCCAGCAGTCGACACCGTTCGCTCCCCTACTCTGGAAACACCATATATTTT
NA,TRBJ1-2,TRBV7-2,NA,CASSPYPRGGAEGYTF,TGTGCCAGCAGCCCCTACCCACGCGGGGGGGCGGAAGGCTACACCTTC
NA,TRBJ2-1,TRBV5-1,NA,CASSLRQAATYNEQFF,TGCGCCAGCAGCTTGCGACAAGCGGCCACCTACAATGAGCAGTTCTTC